One and the same sample provided the 14 T cell receptor beta chains below, sequenced in a study of prognosis after radiotherapy for stage I lung cancer. Genomic DNA yielded TCR beta CDR3, amplified by two-round multiplex PCR. For every TRBV and TRBJ gene, a specific primer was used in first-round PCR. TCRdb reprocessed the multiplex PCR reads with MiXCR, giving one entry per CDR3 protein. The table shows around 31,000 distinct CDR3 sequences, with about 32% occurring only once. Sequences were derived from PBMCs, sampled before or after stereotactic body radiation therapy (not recorded which). The receptor set was obtained from a donor over 45 with non-small cell lung cancer.

This clonotype was seen just once. The chain carries TRBV20-1 and TRBJ1-2, with a possible D match to TRBD1 (5 bases). Germline V CDR1 and CDR2: DFQATT, SNEGSKA (reference sequence). This CDR3 is built from 14 residues. Trimming stripped 5 bases from V and 0 bases from J, with 13 bases between. CDR3 region: CSARYLGPNYGYTF. As DNA, the CDR3 is TGCAGTGCTCGTTATTTGGGACCTAACTATGGCTACACCTTC.

This clonotype was seen ten or more times. This chain connects TRBV6-2 or TRBV6-3 to TRBJ2-2; no firm D call. Germline V gene data show CDR1 as MNHEY and CDR2 as SVGEGT. Trimming took off 2 bases at V and 0 bases at J, with 7 bases between the two ends. The CDR3 is 15 amino acids. The CDR3 nucleotides are TGTGCCAGCAGTTACATTACACCGAACACCGGGGAGCTGTTTTTT. Amino acid sequence: CASSYITPNTGELFF.

This clonotype was counted many times. The chain couples TRBV27 to TRBJ2-3, with a weak D call TRBD1 (5 bases). CDR3 length: 17 amino acids. Germline-derived CDR1 and CDR2 are MNHEY and SMNVEV (reference sequence). Trimming took off 2 bases at V and 5 bases at J, with 20 bases between the two ends. The CDR3 reads CASSLEGAGPGRDTQYF. CDR3 in DNA: TGTGCCAGCAGTTTAGAAGGGGCCGGGCCCGGAAGAGATACGCAGTATTTT.

This clonotype is medium-sized. This chain joins TRBV6-1 and TRBJ2-7; tentatively, D is TRBD2 (5 bases). CDR1 is MNHNS, CDR2 SASEGT, per germline. The CDR3 contains 19 residues. V was trimmed by 0 bases and J by 3 bases, leaving 24 bases between them. The CDR3 sequence is CASSEAESGYLVPNYEQYF. For the CDR3, the DNA is TGTGCCAGCAGTGAAGCGGAATCGGGATACCTGGTCCCAAACTACGAGCAGTACTTC.

Of note for this clonotype: A much larger clone lies one base from this, so it may be a read error. The chain couples TRBV5-1 to TRBJ2-5, with D tentatively TRBD1 (6 bases). The CDR3 is made up of 14 amino acids. Germline V gene lookup returns CDR1 SGHRS and CDR2 YFSETQ. The CDR3 reads CASSLQGFQENQYF. CDR3 in DNA: TGCGCCAGCAGCTTACAGGGCTTCCAAGAGAACCAGTACTTC.

This clonotype was observed at least ten times. The J gene is TRBJ2-3, the V gene TRBV7-3, with unresolved D. Per the germline V gene, CDR1 is SGHTA and CDR2 is FQGTGA. CDR3 length: 15 amino acids. The V and J ends lost 6 bases and 1 base respectively, with 14 bases between them. The CDR3 bases are TGTGCCAGCAGTGCTCCCGAGAAGGGCACAGATACGCAGTATTTT. It yields the protein CASSAPEKGTDTQYF.

In this sample, this clonotype turned up many times. The chain links TRBV6-2 or TRBV6-3 to TRBJ2-2; D unresolved. Looked up from germline, CDR1 is MNHEY and CDR2 is SVGEGT. With 0 bases removed from V and 6 bases from J, the gap between germline ends came to 14 bases. The CDR3 extends over 16 amino acids. The CDR3 DNA is TGTGCCAGCAGTTACTCCTGGACGAAGGCTGCCGGGGAGCTGTTTTTT. Protein product: CASSYSWTKAAGELFF.

The sample holds many counts of this clonotype. This chain uses TRBV27 with TRBJ2-1, with 9 bases matching TRBD2. The J segment lost 2 bases and the V segment lost 8 bases, leaving 4 bases of the junction unmatched. CDR3 size: 14 residues. CDR1 is MNHEY and CDR2 is SMNVEV in the germline V gene (reference sequence). The CDR3 DNA sequence: TGTGCCAGCCGCGCTAGCGGGACCTACAATGAGCAGTTCTTC. Its protein is CASRASGTYNEQFF.

This clonotype was detected only a few times. This may come from a read error, since a much larger clone is one base off. The chain joins TRBV6-2 or TRBV6-3 to TRBJ1-2; D is perhaps TRBD1 (6 bases). Trimming removed 6 bases from V and 6 bases from J, with 23 bases in between. CDR3 length: 16 residues. Germline V gene lookup returns CDR1 MNHEY and CDR2 SVGEGT. The CDR3 sequence is CASSNSRGGNSNGYTF. CDR3 coding DNA: TGTGCCAGCAGCAACTCCCGAGGGGGGAACTCCAATGGCTACACCTTC.

For this clonotype: Its ends do not fully match the called genes, so a read error is possible. The V call is TRBV2, the J call TRBJ2-5; 11 nucleotides match TRBD2. The CDR3 is made up of 17 amino acids. CDR1 is SNHLY, CDR2 FYNNEI, per germline. In DNA, the CDR3 is TGTGCCAGCAACACCGGGACTAGCGGTAGGATGGCAGAGATCCAGTACTTC. Its translation: CASNTGTSGRMAEIQYF.

By share of the sample, this clonotype is medium-sized. The chain is built from TRBV6-1 and TRBJ1-2; D is ambiguous. Trimming took 3 bases from V and 4 from J, leaving 15 bases between them. Germline CDR1 and CDR2: MNHNS and SASEGT. The CDR3 covers 15 residues. The CDR3 coding sequence is TGTGCCAGCAGTGATGTATTTACTGCCCTCTATGGCTACACCTTC. It is translated as CASSDVFTALYGYTF.

The table lists this clonotype with many counts. The chain is built from TRBV28 and TRBJ2-7; 8 nucleotides line up with TRBD2. This CDR3 has 16 amino acids. Trimming removed 6 bases from V and 6 bases from J; junction bases left unmatched: 16. The germline CDR1 and CDR2 sequences are MDHEN and SYDVKM. The CDR3, as DNA: TGTGCCAGCAGCTCTTCCCCCGGGACTAGTGATTCCGAGCAGTACTTC. Translated: CASSSSPGTSDSEQYF.

To note about this clonotype: One end of the junction is discordant with germline, which a read error may explain. This chain links TRBV28 with TRBJ2-2; D perhaps matches TRBD1 (6 bases). The CDR3 has 13 amino acids. Germline V lookup: CDR1 MDHEN, CDR2 SYDVKM. The CDR3 nucleotides are TGTGCCAGCAGGACAGGATGTGCCGGAGAGCTGTTTTTT. It is translated as CASRTGCAGELFF.

This clonotype has at least ten counts. This sequence joins TRBV6-1 and TRBJ2-5; weak D call: TRBD2 (5 bases). CDR1 and CDR2 from the germline V gene are MNHNS and SASEGT. V lost 7 bases and J 5 bases, leaving 20 bases between the germline ends. This CDR3 spans 15 amino acids. The CDR3 protein is CASTPLFGDMETQYF. CDR3 in DNA: TGTGCCAGCACCCCGCTGTTCGGGGATATGGAGACCCAGTACTTC.